The T cell receptor beta chain under discussion was sequenced for a study of technical replicates of blood from a few donors. Method: immunoSEQ multiplex PCR; TCRdb's copy keeps in-frame clones and lacks some. This sample has approximately 82,000 clones; approximately 94% occur once, and the top ten carry approximately 0.25%. The CDR3 is 14 amino acids. J lost 5 bases, V lost 2 bases, and 4 bases had no gene match. Germline loops: CDR1 SGHDT, CDR2 YYEEEE. The sample comprised T cells isolated from PBMCs. This chain links TRBV5-6 with TRBJ2-7, with 10 nucleotides matching TRBD1. The TCR was taken from a human donor in good health. CDR3 sequence (DNA): TGTGCCAGCAGCTTAGAAGACAGGGGGCACGAGCAGTACTTC. Translated, it gives CASSLEDRGHEQYF.